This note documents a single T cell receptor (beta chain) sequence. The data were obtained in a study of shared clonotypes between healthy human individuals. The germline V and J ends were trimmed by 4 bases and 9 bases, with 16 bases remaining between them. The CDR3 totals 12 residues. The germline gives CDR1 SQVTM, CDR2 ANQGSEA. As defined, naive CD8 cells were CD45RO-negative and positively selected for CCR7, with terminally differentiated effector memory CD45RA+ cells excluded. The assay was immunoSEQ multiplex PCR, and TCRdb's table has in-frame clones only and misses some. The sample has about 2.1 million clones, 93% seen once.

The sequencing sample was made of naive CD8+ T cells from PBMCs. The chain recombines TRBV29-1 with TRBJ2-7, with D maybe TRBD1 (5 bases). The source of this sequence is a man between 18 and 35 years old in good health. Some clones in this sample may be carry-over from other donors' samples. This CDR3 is CSVVLPGNMQYF. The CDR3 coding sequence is TGCAGCGTTGTCCTCCCAGGGAATATGCAGTACTTC.